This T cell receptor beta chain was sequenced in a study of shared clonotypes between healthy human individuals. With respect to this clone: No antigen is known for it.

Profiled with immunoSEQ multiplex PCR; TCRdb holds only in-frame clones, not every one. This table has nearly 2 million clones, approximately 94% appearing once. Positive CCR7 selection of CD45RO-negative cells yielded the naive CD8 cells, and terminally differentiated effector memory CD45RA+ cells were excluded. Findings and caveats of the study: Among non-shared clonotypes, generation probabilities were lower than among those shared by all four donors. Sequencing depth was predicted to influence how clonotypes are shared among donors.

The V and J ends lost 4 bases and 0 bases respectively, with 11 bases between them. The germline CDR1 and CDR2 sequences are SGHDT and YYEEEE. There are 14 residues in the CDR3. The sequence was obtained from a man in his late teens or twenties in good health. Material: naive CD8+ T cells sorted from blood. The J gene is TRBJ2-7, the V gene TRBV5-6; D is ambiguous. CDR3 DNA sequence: TGTGCCAGCAGCCCGGACGGCGGCTCCTACGAGCAGTACTTC. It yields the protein CASSPDGGSYEQYF.